Listed here are 25 T cell receptor beta chains from one sample, sequenced in a study of T-cell memory formation after mild COVID-19. Each CDR3 protein is one row after TCRdb ran MiXCR on the 5' RACE reads. The profile shows roughly 100,000 distinct CDR3 sequences, over 12% of them singletons. The sequencing sample was made of PBMCs or a T cell subset sorted from them (not recorded which). Receptor source: a man between 18 and 35 years old who had mild COVID-19 (a few samples of this study predate the infection). Cell type and time point are not known.

At least ten counts were recorded for this clonotype. V usage is TRBV6-5 and J usage is TRBJ1-2; D ambiguous. The V and J ends lost 2 bases and 4 bases respectively, with 8 bases between them. The CDR3 has 13 amino acids. Germline CDR1 is MNHEY and CDR2 is SVGAGI. The CDR3 DNA reads as TGTGCCAGCAGTTACGGCGGGATCTATGGCTACACCTTC. Protein: CASSYGGIYGYTF.

The J gene is TRBJ1-1, the V gene TRBV15, with 8 bases that match TRBD1. Losses at the gene ends were 5 bases for V and 1 base for J; bases not matched to a gene: 6. The CDR3 sequence is 15 residues long. The germline CDR1 and CDR2 sequences are LNHNV and YYDKDF (reference sequence). CDR3 in amino acids: CATSSDRGGNTEAFF. The DNA of the CDR3 is TGTGCCACCAGCTCTGACAGGGGAGGGAACACTGAAGCTTTCTTT. Together with reference TRBV15 and TRBJ1-1, the CDR3 gives the full variable domain: DAMVIQNPRYQVTQFGKPVTLSCSQTLNHNVMYWYQQKSSQAPKLLFHYYDKDFNNEADTPDNFQSRRPNTSFCFLDIRSPGLGDTAMYLCATSSDRGGNTEAFFGQGTRLTVV.

This chain uses TRBV5-1 with TRBJ2-6; the D call may be TRBD1 or TRBD2 (5 bases each). Germline V gene lookup returns CDR1 SGHRS and CDR2 YFSETQ. The ends were cut back, 0 bases at V and 2 bases at J, with 9 bases in the middle. The CDR3 is 16 amino acids. The CDR3 here is CASSLAGAAGANVLTF. The CDR3 DNA reads TGCGCCAGCAGCTTGGCCGGGGCGGCTGGGGCCAACGTCCTGACTTTC.

The J gene is TRBJ2-7, the V gene TRBV4-3, with TRBD1 matching 7 bases. CDR3 length: 15 amino acids. The J segment lost 3 bases and the V segment lost 0 bases, leaving 5 bases of the junction unmatched. Per germline, CDR1 LGHNA and CDR2 YSLEER. CDR3 nucleotides: TGCGCCAGCAGCCAAGATCCCGCAGGGGGCTACGAGCAGTACTTC. It specifies CASSQDPAGGYEQYF.

The table lists this clonotype with a few counts. This chain joins TRBV7-9 and TRBJ1-1, with unresolved D. This CDR3 contains 12 residues. V was trimmed by 1 base and J by 6 bases, leaving 6 bases between them. Per the germline V gene, CDR1 is SEHNR and CDR2 is FQNEAQ (reference sequence). CDR3 nucleotide sequence: TGTGCCAGCAGCTTAGACGGGCCTGAAGCTTTCTTT. The encoded protein is CASSLDGPEAFF.

The CDR3 DNA follows: TGCGCCAGCAGCCAGCCCTGGGGGAATTCACCCCTCCACTTT. This gives the protein CASSQPWGNSPLHF. V is TRBV4-1 and J is TRBJ1-6, with TRBD1 as a possible D gene (5 bases). Germline lookup yields CDR1 MGHRA and CDR2 YSYEKL. The CDR3 is 14 amino acids. Trimming removed 3 bases at V and 7 bases at J, with 10 bases between.

The gene calls are TRBV6-2 or TRBV6-3 and TRBJ2-7; 7 positions match TRBD1. Looked up from germline, CDR1 is MNHEY and CDR2 is SVGEGT. This CDR3 is built from 14 residues. The trim removed 8 bases at V and 4 bases at J, leaving 11 bases unmatched. DNA for the CDR3: TGTGCCAGCCTCGGAGGCAGGGGGTCGTACGAGCAGTACTTC. Its protein product is CASLGGRGSYEQYF.

The chain employs TRBV4-1 and TRBJ1-1; possibly TRBD1 for D (6 bases). V shed 3 bases and J shed 0 bases, with 11 bases lying between them. The germline CDR1 and CDR2 sequences are MGHRA and YSYEKL. This CDR3 region has 15 residues. The CDR3 region is CASSHEQGLNTEAFF. The CDR3 bases are TGCGCCAGCAGCCACGAACAGGGTCTGAACACTGAAGCTTTCTTT.

This clonotype was observed a handful of times. The gene calls are TRBV7-9 and TRBJ1-1, with TRBD1 matching 7 bases. Per the germline V gene, CDR1 is SEHNR and CDR2 is FQNEAQ (reference sequence). V lost 3 bases, J lost 4 bases, and 8 bases stayed unmatched. This CDR3 is 15 amino acids long. The CDR3 is CASSLRQGMATEAFF. DNA for the CDR3: TGTGCCAGCAGCTTGAGACAGGGCATGGCCACTGAAGCTTTCTTT.

V gene TRBV4-1 combines with J gene TRBJ2-7, with D maybe TRBD1 (7 bases). CDR1 and CDR2 (germline): MGHRA, YSYEKL. This CDR3 region has 15 residues. V was pared by 1 base and J by 2 bases, with 12 bases between. For the CDR3, the DNA is TGCGCCAGCAGCCAAGGCCCAGGGGGGACCTACGAGCAGTACTTC. Its translation is CASSQGPGGTYEQYF.

The table lists this clonotype with many counts. The chain carries TRBV20-1 and TRBJ2-1; D is perhaps TRBD1 or TRBD2 (5 bases each). From germline, CDR1 is DFQATT and CDR2 SNEGSKA (reference sequence). V lost 4 bases, J lost 3 bases, and 19 bases lay in between. CDR3 length equals 16 residues. CDR3: CSAITGQGGFYNEQFF. The DNA for the CDR3 is TGCAGTGCTATCACGGGGCAGGGTGGTTTCTACAATGAGCAGTTCTTC.

The CDR3 bases are TGCGCCAGCAGAGGAGAGGGGAGGAATCAGCCCCAGCATTTT. Translating gives CASRGEGRNQPQHF. The chain uses TRBV5-1 and TRBJ1-5; tentatively, D is TRBD1 (5 bases). The CDR3 covers 14 residues. Trimming shortened V by 5 bases and J by 4 bases, and 13 bases separated the two germline ends. The V gene's germline CDR1 is SGHRS and CDR2 YFSETQ.

The table lists this clonotype with many counts. V gene TRBV6-5 combines with J gene TRBJ2-2; weak D call: TRBD1 (6 bases). The CDR3 length is 15 residues. Germline loops: CDR1 MNHEY, CDR2 SVGAGI. V was cut by 6 bases and J by 4 bases, with 15 bases left in between. CDR3 DNA: TGTGCCAGCAGCCCAGGGGTTCCGGCCACCGGGGAGCTGTTTTTT. Translated: CASSPGVPATGELFF.

This clonotype was observed many times. The chain links TRBV6-5 to TRBJ1-1, with a possible D match to TRBD1 (5 bases). This CDR3 comprises 15 residues. Looked up from germline, CDR1 is MNHEY and CDR2 is SVGAGI. Trimming took 1 base from V and 4 from J, leaving 13 bases between them. The chain's CDR3 is CASSYFGTPGTEAFF. The DNA of the CDR3 is TGTGCCAGCAGTTACTTTGGGACGCCGGGCACTGAAGCTTTCTTT.

Only a few counts were recorded for this clonotype. V gene TRBV6-5 combines with J gene TRBJ2-1; the D is unclear. The CDR3 is 13 residues long. Germline CDR1 and CDR2: MNHEY and SVGAGI. Deletions cut 5 bases from V and 2 bases from J, with 7 bases between. Written as DNA, the CDR3 is TGTGCCAGCAGTCCGGACCCCTACAATGAGCAGTTCTTC. It yields the protein CASSPDPYNEQFF.

The CDR3 region has the DNA TGTGCCAGCAGACACAGGCCGGGACTAGCGGCCAACCTTGATACGCAGTATTTT. Translation: CASRHRPGLAANLDTQYF. The chain is built from TRBV6-2 or TRBV6-3 and TRBJ2-3, with 11 bases that match TRBD2. J was trimmed by 6 bases and V by 6 bases; bases with no gene match: 17. Germline assignment: CDR1 MNHEY and CDR2 SVGEGT. The CDR3 is made up of 18 amino acids.

The rearrangement links TRBV29-1 to TRBJ2-2; 11 bases align to TRBD1. The V segment lost 3 bases and the J segment 5 bases; nucleotides outside the gene matches: 5. The CDR3 sequence is 15 residues long. The germline V gene has CDR1 SQVTM and CDR2 ANQGSEA. This CDR3 is CSVEDWDRGTGELFF. As DNA, the CDR3 is TGCAGCGTTGAGGATTGGGACAGGGGGACCGGGGAGCTGTTTTTT.

This chain joins TRBV12-3 or TRBV12-4 and TRBJ2-6; a possible D gene is TRBD1 (6 bases). Trimming removed 6 bases from V and 4 bases from J, with 16 bases in between. The CDR3 extends over 16 amino acids. As DNA, the CDR3 is TGTGCCAGCAGCCCCTCCACAGGGTCCGGGGCCAACGTCCTGACTTTC. This translates into CASSPSTGSGANVLTF.

The chain joins TRBV7-9 to TRBJ2-5; 8 bases map to TRBD1. The germline V gene has CDR1 SEHNR and CDR2 FQNEAQ (reference sequence). This CDR3 region has 17 residues. J lost 2 bases, V lost 3 bases, and 11 bases had no gene match. The CDR3 DNA reads as TGTGCCAGCAGCTTCCTAACCGGGACAGGACCACAAGAGACCCAGTACTTC. It is translated as CASSFLTGTGPQETQYF.

The rearrangement uses TRBV28 and TRBJ1-1; D gene ambiguous. CDR3 length equals 14 residues. With 4 bases removed from V and 4 bases from J, the gap between germline ends came to 13 bases. Germline CDR1 and CDR2: MDHEN and SYDVKM. CDR3 sequence (DNA): TGTGCCAGCAGTTCCGGGATACGGAGCACTGAAGCTTTCTTT. Protein product: CASSSGIRSTEAFF.

This clonotype was seen many times. The V and J genes are TRBV5-5 and TRBJ2-5; perhaps TRBD1 as D (6 bases). The V gene lost 3 bases and the J gene lost 5 bases, with 14 bases spanning the gap. Germline-derived CDR1 and CDR2 are SGHKS and YYEKEE (reference sequence). There are 14 residues in the CDR3. CDR3 protein: CASSWDTGSETQYF. CDR3 nucleotides: TGTGCCAGCAGCTGGGACACGGGAAGCGAGACCCAGTACTTC.

The chain uses TRBV2 and TRBJ2-7; D may be TRBD1 or TRBD2 (5 bases each). The germline V and J ends were trimmed by 6 bases and 2 bases, with 14 bases remaining between them. Germline V lookup: CDR1 SNHLY, CDR2 FYNNEI. The CDR3 is 14 amino acids. CDR3 protein: CASSPGTETYEQYF. The CDR3 region has the DNA TGTGCCAGCAGCCCCGGGACCGAAACCTACGAGCAGTACTTC. The full variable domain, rest sourced from reference TRBV2 and TRBJ2-7, is EPEVTQTPSHQVTQMGQEVILRCVPISNHLYFYWYRQILGQKVEFLVSFYNNEISEKSEIFDDQFSVERPDGSNFTLKIRSTKLEDSAMYFCASSPGTETYEQYFGPGTRLTVT.

CDR3 in amino acids: CAIRQGLNTEAFF. DNA for the CDR3: TGTGCCATCCGACAGGGCCTGAACACTGAAGCTTTCTTT. The rearrangement uses TRBV19 and TRBJ1-1, with 7 bases that match TRBD1. The CDR3 sequence is 13 residues long. Trimming removed 10 bases from V and 0 bases from J; junction bases left unmatched: 5. Germline CDR1 is LNHDA and CDR2 is SQIVND (reference sequence).

This clonotype was seen a few times. The V and J genes are TRBV30 and TRBJ2-5; D is possibly TRBD2 (6 bases). CDR1 and CDR2 from the germline V gene are GTSNPN and SVGIG (reference sequence). The CDR3 loop spans 17 amino acids. Deletions cut 0 bases from V and 0 bases from J, with 17 bases between. The CDR3 region has the DNA TGTGCCTGGAGTGTCACCGGCTTTGCGGGGTACCAAGAGACCCAGTACTTC. The encoded protein is CAWSVTGFAGYQETQYF.

The chain combines TRBV5-1 with TRBJ1-4; D gene ambiguous. Germline-derived CDR1 and CDR2 are SGHRS and YFSETQ. This CDR3 comprises 13 residues. Trimming removed 4 bases from V and 8 bases from J, with 12 bases in between. The CDR3 nucleotides read TGCGCCAGCAGCGAAACCAGCTGGGAAAAACTGTTTTTT. Its protein product is CASSETSWEKLFF.